This T cell receptor (beta chain) was sequenced during a study of tumor-infiltrating lymphocytes in primary liver carcinoma. The table lists this clonotype with many counts. The roughly 18-32 mg bulk tissue piece was not sorted before simultaneous RNA and DNA extraction. A primer matching the constant region was used to make TCR beta cDNA from 450 to 550 ng of total RNA. Employing slightly modified ARM-PCR, three nested multiplex PCR rounds were run, and these gave rise to the TCR beta libraries. The study ran its first two PCR rounds for about 11 cycles each, using TRBV1-TRBV30 forward primers and a C-beta reverse primer. TCRdb reprocessed the multiplex PCR reads with MiXCR, giving one entry per CDR3 protein. The data show more than 45,000 distinct CDR3 sequences, about 68% seen once. The V gene end was trimmed by 4 bases and the J gene end by 0 bases; junction bases not matched to a gene: 2. Germline values: CDR1 KGHDR, CDR2 SFDVKD. CDR3 length: 15 amino acids.

The chain is built from TRBV24-1 and TRBJ2-3, with TRBD1 matching 8 bases. Specimen: liver tumor tissue from sampling region 3. Subset described: tumor region T3, left-lateral pole. The sequence was collected from a man aged 35-49 years with primary liver carcinoma and hepatitis B virus infection. The CDR3 protein is CATSETGGSTDTQYF. CDR3 DNA sequence: TGTGCCACCAGTGAAACAGGGGGGAGCACAGATACGCAGTATTTT.